Listed below are T cell receptor beta chains from one sample, sequenced in a study of regulatory T cells in long-lasting Graves disease. TCRdb redid the calling of the multiplex PCR reads with MiXCR, one entry per CDR3 protein. In the table there are around 330,000 distinct CDR3 sequences, 15% to 20% of which are singletons. The sequencing used peripheral blood mononuclear cells (PBMCs), collected at new diagnosis, from a patient treated with antithyroid drugs. All receptors come from a female donor with Graves disease. CDR3s include the opening cysteine and the closing phenylalanine or tryptophan. The D gene is left open where the match is weak. Size is omitted from some rows. Given values are once, few, many or a class for expanded clones.

TRBD2	TRBJ2-1	TRBV9	many	16	TGTGCCAGCAGCGTAGCTCCGACTAGCGGGAGCGCTGAGCAGTTCTTC	CASSVAPTSGSAEQFF
-	TRBJ1-5	TRBV5-1	few	13	TGCGCCAGCAGCCTGGACAGAAATCAGCCCCAGCATTTT	CASSLDRNQPQHF
TRBD1	TRBJ2-1	TRBV18	many	14	TGTGCCAGCTCACCACGGACAGGCTACAATGAGCAGTTCTTC	CASSPRTGYNEQFF
-	TRBJ2-5	TRBV5-1	few	14	TGCGCCAGCAGCTTGGCCGCGACTACCGCGACCCAGTACTTC	CASSLAATTATQYF
-	TRBJ2-7	TRBV27	many	13	TGTGCCAGCAGCTCGTTGAGCTCCTACGAGCAGTACTTC	CASSSLSSYEQYF
TRBD1	TRBJ1-5	TRBV7-2	many	13	TGTGCCAGCAGCTCGACAGGGTTTCAGCCCCAGCATTTT	CASSSTGFQPQHF
-	TRBJ1-6	TRBV12-3/TRBV12-4	many	11	TGTGCCAGCAGTTTTGTCCCCCCTCTCCACTTT	CASSFVPPLHF
TRBD2	TRBJ2-1	TRBV11-2	many	13	TGTGCCAGCAGCTTAAGGGCGGGGGGAGCCCAGTTCTTC	CASSLRAGGAQFF
-	TRBJ1-5	TRBV19	many	14	TGTGCCAGTAGTCTTACAGGGTGGGGACAGCCCCAGCATTTT	CASSLTGWGQPQHF
-	TRBJ2-7	TRBV9	-	14	TGTGCCAGCAGCGTTTCGTCGTGGGGTTACGAGCAGTACTTC	CASSVSSWGYEQYF
-	TRBJ2-3	TRBV9	many	16	TGTGCCAGCAGCGTCCTCGGGAGTCTGAGCACAGATACGCAGTATTTT	CASSVLGSLSTDTQYF
-	TRBJ1-1	TRBV7-8	few	19	TGTGCCAGCAGTCCCCCGCCCTCGCAAGGGGACCCTTGGAACACTGAAGCTTTCTTT	CASSPPPSQGDPWNTEAFF
TRBD1	TRBJ2-5	TRBV20-1	many	15	TGCAGTGCTTATTCGACAGGGCCTCAAGAAGAGACCCAGTACTTC	CSAYSTGPQEETQYF
TRBD2	TRBJ2-1	TRBV9	many	15	TGTGCCAGCAGCGCCAGCGGGAGATCCTACAATGAGCAGTTCTTC	CASSASGRSYNEQFF
-	TRBJ1-3	TRBV5-1	few	13	TGCGCCAGCAGCTCGCTGACAGGTGGCACCATATATTTT	CASSSLTGGTIYF
TRBD1	TRBJ2-7	TRBV5-5	few	14	TGTGCCAGCAGCACCGGGACAGGGCGGTACGAGCAGTACTTC	CASSTGTGRYEQYF
-	TRBJ1-5	TRBV6-2/TRBV6-3	few	13	TGTGCCAGCAGTTGGCGAGCTGGGCAGCCCCAGCATTTT	CASSWRAGQPQHF
TRBD2	TRBJ2-5	TRBV11-2	many	15	TGTGCCAGCAGCCGGACTAGCGGGGGAAAAGAGACCCAGTACTTC	CASSRTSGGKETQYF
-	TRBJ1-4	TRBV2	many	12	TGTGCCAGCTTCCGAGGAGGTGAAAAACTGTTTTTT	CASFRGGEKLFF
-	TRBJ2-1	TRBV7-9	few	16	TGTGCCAGCAGCGGATACACCAGGGGTTCCTACAATGAGCAGTTCTTC	CASSGYTRGSYNEQFF
TRBD1	TRBJ1-2	TRBV29-1	many	12	TGCAGCGTTGTTACACAGGGGGTTGGCTACACCTTC	CSVVTQGVGYTF
TRBD2	TRBJ2-1	TRBV30	-	14	TGTGCCTGGAGTAGACTAGCGATGGACAATGAGCAGTTCTTC	CAWSRLAMDNEQFF
TRBD1	TRBJ1-2	TRBV29-1	many	15	TGCAGCGTTGCCTCGGGACAGGACCTCGGCTATGGCTACACCTTC	CSVASGQDLGYGYTF
TRBD2	TRBJ2-3	TRBV27	once	16	TGTGCCAGCAGTGGCCTGGGACTAGTCTCTCCAGATACGCAGTATTTT	CASSGLGLVSPDTQYF
-	TRBJ2-7	TRBV5-8	few	12	TGTGCCAGCAGCTTTGAGGGGGGCGAGCAGTACTTC	CASSFEGGEQYF
-	TRBJ2-4	TRBV7-9	few	12	TGTGCCAGCAGCCCGGGGGGCATCATTCAGTACTTC	CASSPGGIIQYF
-	TRBJ2-1	TRBV3-1	many	16	TGTGCCAGCAGCCAGGGGACTCAGAGCTCCTACAATGAGCAGTTCTTC	CASSQGTQSSYNEQFF
-	TRBJ2-4	TRBV5-1	many	17	TGCGCCAGCAGCAGGGACCTAGGGCGGGTAGCCAAAAACATTCAGTACTTC	CASSRDLGRVAKNIQYF
-	TRBJ1-1	TRBV4-2	many	15	TGTGCCAGCAGCCAAGATTACAGTTTGAACACTGAAGCTTTCTTT	CASSQDYSLNTEAFF
-	TRBJ2-1	TRBV6-2/TRBV6-3	few	16	TGTGCCAGCAGTTACACAGGACTTAGCTCCTACAATGAGCAGTTCTTC	CASSYTGLSSYNEQFF
-	TRBJ1-6	TRBV27	many	13	TGTGCCATCCTAGGGGAAGGAGGTTCACCCCTCCACTTT	CAILGEGGSPLHF
TRBD1	TRBJ2-7	TRBV5-6	many	14	TGTGCCAGCAGGGCCGGGACAGGTACCCTCGAGCAGTACTTC	CASRAGTGTLEQYF
TRBD2	TRBJ2-3	TRBV20-1	few	13	TGCAGTGCAAGGACTAGCGGCACAGATACGCAGTATTTT	CSARTSGTDTQYF
TRBD1	TRBJ2-7	TRBV24-1	few	14	TGTGCCACCAGTGATACAGGGGGGACCCACGAGCAGTACTTC	CATSDTGGTHEQYF
-	TRBJ2-6	TRBV12-3/TRBV12-4	many	16	TGTGCCAGCAGTGGTCCGACCCGCTCTGGGGCCAACGTCCTGACTTTC	CASSGPTRSGANVLTF
TRBD2	TRBJ2-2	TRBV20-1	many	16	TGCAGTGCTAGACCTAGCGGGAAGGCGAACACCGGGGAGCTGTTTTTT	CSARPSGKANTGELFF